Below, 18 T cell receptor beta chains from the same sample are listed, as sequenced in a study of blood T cell repertoires in COVID-19. Libraries were prepared by immunoSEQ multiplex PCR; TCRdb keeps only in-frame clonotypes and omits some of them. Among some 350,000 clones listed, around 82% were seen once. Sequences were obtained from peripheral blood. These TCRs come from a man aged 30 to 39 with active or convalescent COVID-19.

The chain couples TRBV5-8 to TRBJ1-1, with 10 nucleotides matching TRBD1. Germline values: CDR1 SGHTS, CDR2 YDEGEE. The CDR3 runs 17 residues. V dropped 0 bases and J dropped 1; count of bases not matched to a gene: 6. In DNA form, the CDR3 reads TGTGCCAGCAGCTTGGGACAGGGGGCGTTGGGGAACACTGAAGCTTTCTTT. Encoded protein: CASSLGQGALGNTEAFF.

The chain recombines TRBV7-9 with TRBJ1-2; D ambiguous. The germline V gene encodes CDR1 SEHNR and CDR2 FQNEAQ (reference sequence). The V gene lost 5 bases and the J gene lost 4 bases, with 8 bases spanning the gap. This CDR3 comprises 12 residues. For the CDR3, the DNA is TGTGCCAGCAGCCCCGAGAGCTATGGCTACACCTTC. Protein product: CASSPESYGYTF.

This rearrangement joins TRBV4-2 to TRBJ1-6; perhaps TRBD1 as D (5 bases). Germline V gene data show CDR1 as LGHNA and CDR2 as YNFKEQ. The CDR3 consists of 14 residues. V shed 4 bases and J shed 10 bases, with 14 bases lying between them. The CDR3: CASSREGVSSPLHF. CDR3 in DNA: TGTGCCAGCAGCCGCGAAGGGGTAAGCTCACCCCTCCACTTT.

The chain employs TRBV7-9 and TRBJ1-4, with 7 positions matching TRBD1. Germline CDR1 SEHNR, CDR2 FQNEAQ (reference sequence). This CDR3 region has 16 residues. With V trimmed by 5 bases and J by 5 bases, 11 bases remained unmatched. The chain's CDR3 is CASSNPGQSKNEKLFF. CDR3 bases: TGTGCCAGCAGCAACCCGGGACAGTCAAAAAATGAAAAACTGTTTTTT.

The rearrangement uses TRBV7-6 and TRBJ2-3, with 13 bases that match TRBD2. The CDR3 is 19 amino acids. Looked up from germline, CDR1 is SGHVS and CDR2 is FNYEAQ. V trimming: 4 bases; J trimming: 0 bases; junction bases outside the gene matches: 10. The DNA of the CDR3 is TGTGCCAGCAGCTCACTAGCGGGAGGGCCCTACTACAGCACAGATACGCAGTATTTT. Protein: CASSSLAGGPYYSTDTQYF.

V is TRBV7-6 and J is TRBJ2-7, with TRBD1 identical over 7 bases. This CDR3 comprises 16 residues. The ends lost 3 bases at V and 3 bases at J; junction bases unmatched: 11. The V gene's germline CDR1 is SGHVS and CDR2 FNYEAQ. In DNA form, the CDR3 reads TGTGCCAGCAGCTTCCGGGACAGCCAAAGACTCTACGAGCAGTACTTC. Translated: CASSFRDSQRLYEQYF.

This sequence joins TRBV5-1 and TRBJ2-6; 7 bases line up with TRBD1. The germline V gene has CDR1 SGHRS and CDR2 YFSETQ. The CDR3 has 16 amino acids. Germline trimming cut 0 bases from V and 3 bases from J; bases unmatched to any gene: 3. CDR3 amino acids: CASSLDRGGGANVLTF. The CDR3 DNA follows: TGCGCCAGCAGCTTGGACAGGGGCGGTGGGGCCAACGTCCTGACTTTC.

V and J are TRBV10-3 and TRBJ2-1; TRBD2 is a possible D gene (6 bases). V was pared by 0 bases and J by 5 bases, with 8 bases between. The CDR3 consists of 14 residues. Germline CDR1 and CDR2: ENHRY and SYGVKD. Here the CDR3 reads CAISESGGDNEQFF. The CDR3 DNA reads TGTGCCATCAGTGAGTCGGGGGGAGACAATGAGCAGTTCTTC.

This clone has just a few counts. The chain employs TRBV11-2 and TRBJ1-2; D remains unclear. From germline, CDR1 is SGHAT and CDR2 FQNNGV. Between the trimmed V and J ends, which lost 5 bases and 8 bases, there was a span of 21 bases. This CDR3 is 15 amino acids long. Written as DNA, the CDR3 is TGTGCCAGCAGCCCCACCGGTGCCCCGAAATTGGGCTACACCTTC. Translating it yields CASSPTGAPKLGYTF. The full variable domain, rest sourced from reference TRBV11-2 and TRBJ1-2, is EAGVAQSPRYKIIEKRQSVAFWCNPISGHATLYWYQQILGQGPKLLIQFQNNGVVDDSQLPKDRFSAERLKGVDSTLKIQPAKLEDSAVYLCASSPTGAPKLGYTFGSGTRLTVV.

This chain joins TRBV5-1 and TRBJ2-2, with D unresolved. Trimming stripped 1 base from V and 1 base from J, with 5 bases between. This CDR3 region has 14 residues. Germline CDR1 reads SGHRS; CDR2 reads YFSETQ. CDR3 residues: CASSLPENTGELFF. CDR3 DNA sequence: TGCGCCAGCAGCTTGCCAGAGAACACCGGGGAGCTGTTTTTT.

This clone was found a few times. The rearrangement links TRBV13 to TRBJ1-3, with 7 bases aligning to TRBD1. Germline values: CDR1 PRHDT, CDR2 FYEKMQ (reference sequence). The CDR3 covers 14 residues. Trimming cost V 3 bases and J 3 bases; bases outside gene matches: 2. CDR3 sequence (DNA): TGTGCCAGCAGCTTCAGGGGGTTTGGAAACACCATATATTTT. Protein product: CASSFRGFGNTIYF.

V is TRBV21-1 and J is TRBJ1-5. TRBV21-1 is a documented pseudogene. The CDR3 has 14 residues. Here the CDR3 DNA reads TGTGCCAGCAGCTTTAGGGGGGGGAATCAGCCCCAGCATTTT. Its translation is CASSFRGGNQPQHF.

The rearrangement joins TRBV25-1 to TRBJ1-5; a possible D gene is TRBD1 (6 bases). Germline assignment: CDR1 MGHDK and CDR2 SYGVNS. This CDR3 has 13 residues. V gave up 2 bases and J gave up 12 bases, with 14 bases separating them. The CDR3 nucleotides read TGTGCCAGCAGTGAAGGGGACATAGGGCGCCAGCATTTT. Protein sequence: CASSEGDIGRQHF.

This chain connects TRBV7-8 to TRBJ1-5, with D possibly matching TRBD1 (6 bases). This CDR3 contains 15 residues. CDR1 and CDR2 from the germline V gene are SGHVS and FQNEAQ. The V end lost 5 bases, the J end lost 7 bases, and 18 bases lay between the germline ends. CDR3 loop: CASSTLQQGGQPQHF. In DNA, the CDR3 is TGTGCCAGCAGCACCCTACAACAGGGCGGCCAGCCCCAGCATTTT.

The genes are TRBV20-1 and TRBJ2-7; 10 bases line up with TRBD2. In germline, CDR1 is DFQATT, CDR2 SNEGSKA (reference sequence). The CDR3 consists of 14 residues. The J segment lost 3 bases and the V segment lost 3 bases, leaving 5 bases of the junction unmatched. The chain's CDR3 is CSASLASGSYEQYF. The DNA for the CDR3 is TGCAGTGCTAGTCTGGCTAGCGGGAGCTACGAGCAGTACTTC.

This clone was observed once. This sequence joins TRBV5-1 and TRBJ2-1, with D hard to call. Germline V lookup: CDR1 SGHRS, CDR2 YFSETQ. Trimming shortened V by 0 bases and J by 8 bases, and 6 bases separated the two germline ends. The CDR3 covers 12 residues. The CDR3 DNA sequence: TGCGCCAGCAGCTTGGGGCACGATGAGCAGTTCTTC. This translates into CASSLGHDEQFF.

This chain links TRBV6-5 with TRBJ2-7; TRBD1 aligns across 7 bases. The length of the CDR3 is 12 residues. The V gene's germline CDR1 is MNHEY and CDR2 SVGAGI. V dropped 4 bases and J dropped 6; count of bases not matched to a gene: 3. CDR3 in amino acids: CASSSYRGEQYF. The CDR3 DNA reads as TGTGCCAGCAGTTCCTACAGGGGCGAGCAGTACTTC.

This clone was seen once. This chain links TRBV6-4 with TRBJ2-7; D may be TRBD2 (6 bases). CDR1 MRHNA and CDR2 SNTAGT come from the germline V gene. This CDR3 spans 15 amino acids. With 2 bases removed from V and 4 bases from J, the gap between germline ends came to 15 bases. CDR3 sequence reads: CASSDGLAWLYEQYF. DNA of the CDR3: TGTGCCAGCAGTGACGGCCTAGCGTGGTTATACGAGCAGTACTTC.